Listed here are 21 T cell receptor beta chains from one sample, sequenced in a study of cytomegalovirus exposure and HLA in healthy donors. A multiplex PCR was run with 60 Vbeta primers and 13 Jbeta primers. Sequencing was performed with immunoSEQ multiplex PCR; in TCRdb, only in-frame clones are kept and a portion is missing. In the table there are roughly 130,000 clones, approximately 85% of which are singletons. Sequencing input: PBMCs. Receptors were obtained from a boy aged 5-17 years in good health and CMV-seronegative.

The chain is built from TRBV4-1 and TRBJ1-2; 8 bases line up with TRBD1. CDR1 MGHRA and CDR2 YSYEKL come from the germline V gene. The V and J ends lost 3 bases and 1 base, in that order; junction bases with no gene match: 10. This CDR3 has 17 amino acids. In DNA form, the CDR3 reads TGCGCCAGCAGCCAGCTTATCCGGGACAGGAATAACTATGGCTACACCTTC. Translating it yields CASSQLIRDRNNYGYTF.

In its sample, this clone was seen once. V is TRBV6-1 and J is TRBJ2-7; D is unclear. Germline CDR1 reads MNHNS; CDR2 reads SASEGT. V shed 2 bases and J shed 2 bases, with 10 bases lying between them. CDR3 length equals 14 residues. The chain's CDR3 is CASSEWASPYEQYF. The CDR3 DNA reads as TGTGCCAGCAGTGAATGGGCCTCCCCCTACGAGCAGTACTTC.

A note on this clone: Germline is not matched at one junction end, which may reflect a read error. The V gene is TRBV7-9, the J gene TRBJ2-3; a weak D match, TRBD1 (5 bases). CDR1 is SEHNR and CDR2 is FQNEAQ in the germline V gene (reference sequence). The CDR3 length is 16 residues. CDR3 loop: CSSSLYPRQITDTQYF. CDR3 nucleotides: TGTTCCAGCAGCTTATACCCAAGACAGATCACAGATACGCAGTATTTT.

The chain recombines TRBV7-8 with TRBJ1-6; the D gene is possibly TRBD1 (6 bases). V dropped 5 bases and J dropped 7 bases, with 15 bases sitting between them. This CDR3 spans 15 amino acids. The germline gives CDR1 SGHVS, CDR2 FQNEAQ. CDR3 nucleotides: TGTGCCAGCAGCCCATCAGGGGAGTTGAATTCACCCCTCCACTTT. Encoded protein: CASSPSGELNSPLHF.

The chain is built from TRBV25-1 and TRBJ1-2, with TRBD1 identical over 9 bases. Per the germline V gene, CDR1 is MGHDK and CDR2 is SYGVNS. CDR3 length: 14 amino acids. V gave up 5 bases and J gave up 5 bases; unmatched junction bases: 6. The CDR3 region is CASSPGQGRYGYTF. The CDR3 DNA sequence: TGTGCCAGCAGTCCGGGACAGGGACGGTATGGCTACACCTTC.

A note on this clone: Distinct nucleotide sequences in the sample also encode this CDR3. The chain is built from TRBV2 and TRBJ1-6, with TRBD1 matching 8 bases. The germline V gene encodes CDR1 SNHLY and CDR2 FYNNEI. This CDR3 spans 15 amino acids. V trimming: 4 bases; J trimming: 13 bases; junction bases outside the gene matches: 12. The CDR3 DNA reads TGTGCCAGCAGTGCCCTCCCACAGGGGGGCCGGCCCCTCCACTTT. Translating gives CASSALPQGGRPLHF.

This sequence joins TRBV27 and TRBJ2-5, with 8 bases lining up with TRBD1. Germline V CDR1 and CDR2: MNHEY, SMNVEV (reference sequence). CDR3 length: 15 residues. V shed 2 bases, J shed 3 bases, and the junction held 5 bases outside the gene matches. CDR3 coding DNA: TGTGCCAGCAGTTTACAGGGGGCAGGTGAAGAGACCCAGTACTTC. This sequence encodes CASSLQGAGEETQYF.

This clone has a handful of counts. The chain uses TRBV7-3 and TRBJ2-1, with a possible D match to TRBD2 (6 bases). Germline values: CDR1 SGHTA, CDR2 FQGTGA. CDR3 length equals 17 residues. Trimming removed 1 base from V and 5 bases from J, with 18 bases in between. The CDR3 DNA is TGTGCCAGCAGCTTAAGAGGCCAAACGGGACTGAACAATGAGCAGTTCTTC. It encodes CASSLRGQTGLNNEQFF.

Only a few counts were recorded for this clone. V is TRBV5-6 and J is TRBJ2-7, with 7 bases that match TRBD2. The J segment lost 2 bases and the V segment lost 5 bases, leaving 7 bases of the junction unmatched. The CDR3 spans 14 residues. Germline V gene data show CDR1 as SGHDT and CDR2 as YYEEEE. The CDR3 loop reads CASSWQGGPYEQYF. The CDR3 nucleotides are TGTGCCAGCAGTTGGCAGGGAGGGCCCTACGAGCAGTACTTC.

The chain joins TRBV27 to TRBJ1-6; the D gene is possibly TRBD1 (5 bases). Germline V gene lookup returns CDR1 MNHEY and CDR2 SMNVEV (reference sequence). V shed 3 bases and J shed 9 bases, with 18 bases lying between them. The CDR3 consists of 16 residues. CDR3 DNA sequence: TGTGCCAGCAGTTTTTATGATAGGGGTAGTGGTTCACCCCTCCACTTT. This gives the protein CASSFYDRGSGSPLHF.

Here the CDR3 DNA reads TGCGCCACCGCGTCCGGGGACTCCTGGGGGCAGCCCCAGCATTTT. Its translation: CATASGDSWGQPQHF. The V call is TRBV10-2, the J call TRBJ1-5; D may be TRBD1 (5 bases). The V gene's germline CDR1 is WSHSY and CDR2 SAAADI. CDR3 length: 15 amino acids. Trimming took off 10 bases at V and 7 bases at J, with 23 bases between the two ends.

The genes are TRBV7-2 and TRBJ2-3, with D unresolved. Germline CDR1 and CDR2: SGHTA and FQGNSA. The CDR3 sequence is 15 residues long. The V end lost 1 base, the J end lost 3 bases, and 11 bases lay between the germline ends. The CDR3 region is CASSLVGDGTDTQYF. The CDR3 coding sequence is TGTGCCAGCAGCTTAGTAGGCGACGGGACAGATACGCAGTATTTT. The full variable domain, in which reference TRBV7-2 and TRBJ2-3 provide the parts outside the CDR3, is GAGVSQSPSNKVTEKGKDVELRCDPISGHTALYWYRQSLGQGLEFLIYFQGNSAPDKSGLPSDRFSAERTGGSVSTLTIQRTQQEDSAVYLCASSLVGDGTDTQYFGPGTRLTVL.

In regard to this clone: This CDR3 is also generated by other DNA sequences in the sample. The CDR3 DNA follows: TGTGCCAGCAGCCGGGACAGTGGCTACGAGCAGTACTTC. It translates to CASSRDSGYEQYF. The V and J genes are TRBV9 and TRBJ2-7; 7 bases are a match to TRBD1. The CDR3 totals 13 residues. The germline CDR1 and CDR2 sequences are SGDLS and YYNGEE. V lost 4 bases, J lost 3 bases, and 4 bases stayed unmatched.

The gene calls are TRBV7-2 and TRBJ2-1, with TRBD2 matching over 11 bases. The CDR3 has 15 residues. Germline values: CDR1 SGHTA, CDR2 FQGNSA. The V and J ends lost 3 bases and 5 bases, in that order; junction bases with no gene match: 3. This chain's CDR3 is CASSFSGRVNNEQFF. The CDR3 nucleotides read TGTGCCAGCAGCTTTAGCGGGAGGGTCAACAATGAGCAGTTCTTC.

This clone was detected once. The chain links TRBV6-6 to TRBJ1-4; perhaps TRBD1 as D (5 bases). The CDR3 spans 15 residues. The ends were cut back, 7 bases at V and 0 bases at J, with 12 bases in the middle. The germline gives CDR1 MNHNY, CDR2 SVGAGI (reference sequence). The CDR3 DNA sequence: TGTGCCAGCACACAGGTCCCTGCAACTAATGAAAAACTGTTTTTT. Translation gives CASTQVPATNEKLFF.

The CDR3 sequence: CASSSTSGEQFF. The CDR3, as DNA: TGTGCCAGCAGTTCCACTAGCGGTGAGCAGTTCTTC. J is TRBJ2-1 and V is TRBV7-3; the match to TRBD2 covers 8 bases. The CDR3 consists of 12 residues. The V gene's germline CDR1 is SGHTA and CDR2 FQGTGA. V lost 6 bases, J lost 9 bases, and 4 bases stayed unmatched. Full variable domain (missing parts from reference TRBV7-3 and TRBJ2-1): GAGVSQTPSNKVTEKGKYVELRCDPISGHTALYWYRQSLGQGPEFLIYFQGTGAADDSGLPNDRFFAVRPEGSVSTLKIQRTERGDSAVYLCASSSTSGEQFFGPGTRLTVL.

In DNA form, the CDR3 reads TGTGCCAGCAGCTTAAGGGGGCGGGCAACTAATGAAAAACTGTTTTTT. This encodes CASSLRGRATNEKLFF. The chain combines TRBV7-2 with TRBJ1-4; TRBD1 matches at 7 bases. Per the germline V gene, CDR1 is SGHTA and CDR2 is FQGNSA. V dropped 2 bases and J dropped 0; count of bases not matched to a gene: 3. There are 16 residues in the CDR3. Complete variable domain (other parts from reference TRBV7-2 and TRBJ1-4): GAGVSQSPSNKVTEKGKDVELRCDPISGHTALYWYRQSLGQGLEFLIYFQGNSAPDKSGLPSDRFSAERTGGSVSTLTIQRTQQEDSAVYLCASSLRGRATNEKLFFGSGTQLSVL.

The rearrangement uses TRBV4-1 and TRBJ1-1, with 9 bases aligning to TRBD1. Per germline, CDR1 MGHRA and CDR2 YSYEKL. This CDR3 comprises 17 residues. V shed 6 bases, J shed 1 base, and the junction held 12 bases outside the gene matches. The CDR3 DNA follows: TGCGCCAGCAGGCCCCCCCGGGACAGGGAGGAGAACACTGAAGCTTTCTTT. Protein product: CASRPPRDREENTEAFF.

This sequence joins TRBV4-1 and TRBJ2-7, with D hard to call. The V end lost 1 base, the J end lost 6 bases, and 10 bases lay between the germline ends. Germline V gene sequence: CDR1 MGHRA, CDR2 YSYEKL. The CDR3 totals 13 residues. DNA of the CDR3: TGCGCCAGCAGCCAAGGCCCAGCGATCGAGCAGTACTTC. Amino acid sequence: CASSQGPAIEQYF.

The J gene is TRBJ2-1, the V gene TRBV25-1; 13 nucleotides match TRBD2. The CDR3 sequence is 15 residues long. Germline loops: CDR1 MGHDK, CDR2 SYGVNS. The junction had 8 bases not matched to a gene; V was cut back by 6 bases and J by 9 bases. The CDR3 DNA follows: TGTGCCAGCAGCCCCGGGACTAGCGGGATGATTGAGCAGTTCTTC. Amino acid sequence: CASSPGTSGMIEQFF. The full variable domain, completed using reference TRBV25-1 and TRBJ2-1, is EADIYQTPRYLVIGTGKKITLECSQTMGHDKMYWYQQDPGMELHLIHYSYGVNSTEKGDLSSESTVSRIRTEHFPLTLESARPSHTSQYLCASSPGTSGMIEQFFGPGTRLTVL.

V is TRBV29-1 and J is TRBJ2-1, with 7 bases fitting TRBD2. The CDR3 runs to 15 residues. CDR1 and CDR2 (germline): SQVTM, ANQGSEA. Trimming took 3 bases from V and 1 from J; bases not matched to a gene: 6. The CDR3 protein is CSVEASGKSYNEQFF. The CDR3, as DNA: TGCAGCGTTGAGGCTAGCGGAAAGTCCTACAATGAGCAGTTCTTC.